The present T cell receptor beta chain was sequenced within a study of blood T cells in healthy people across ages. Only a few counts were recorded for this clonotype. The CDR3 has 15 residues. Germline CDR1 DFQATT, CDR2 SNEGSKA (reference sequence). It was with a sample-barcoded 5' primer and a J-beta primer mix that a second PCR of about 6 to 12 cycles was run. TCRdb passed the 5' RACE reads through MiXCR, listing each CDR3 protein once. The sample holds hundreds of thousands of distinct CDR3 sequences, around 45% seen once. This chain joins TRBV20-1 and TRBJ2-5, with TRBD1 matching 7 bases. The end of the DNA aligns better with TRBJ2-7, so the J call may be wrong. This TCR came from a man in his 60s in good health. The sequencing input was blood. This CDR3 is CSAREGTGAGDEQYF. CDR3 in DNA: TGCAGTGCTAGAGAGGGTACAGGGGCCGGCGACGAGCAGTACTTC.